The T cell receptor (beta chain) described here comes from a study of T cells in Graves' hyperthyroidism and ophthalmopathy. Pregnant or lactating patients were excluded, as were those with uncontrolled infection or other autoimmune disease. Amplified TCR beta CDR3 regions derived from RNA transcripts. RT-PCR in the first round (using the HTBI primer set) targeted the TCR CDR3. TCRdb called the multiplex PCR reads again in MiXCR, with one record for every CDR3 protein. The sample yields about 250,000 distinct CDR3 sequences, roughly 15% seen once. This clonotype was picked up many times. The specimen sequenced was blood. This sequence was found in a woman aged 45 to 65 with Graves' hyperthyroidism that later progressed to Graves' ophthalmopathy.

CDR3 nucleotides: TGTGCCAGCAGTGAACGTCACAGGGATCAAACGTACGAGCAGTACTTC. This codes for CASSERHRDQTYEQYF. The chain carries TRBV6-1 and TRBJ2-7; possible D gene TRBD1, 6 bases. The CDR3 loop spans 16 amino acids. Germline CDR1 reads MNHNS; CDR2 reads SASEGT. Between the trimmed V and J ends, which lost 2 bases and 4 bases, there was a span of 18 bases.